This T cell receptor beta chain originates from a study of CXCR3-negative and CXCR3-positive naive CD8 T cells. Whole-study findings and limits: After cryopreservation, expression of CXCR3 was partially reduced, and most assays were run with fresh PBMCs. Higher TRB CDR3 hydrophobicity marked CXCR3-positive naive cells relative to CXCR3-negative naive cells.

Sorting yielded triplicates of roughly 310,000 cells for each CD8+ T cell subset. CD45RO-CCR7+CD27+CD95- was the phenotype of naive CD8+ T cells. With regard to this clonotype: Its antigen remains unidentified.

UMI-labeled 5' RACE TRB cDNA libraries were prepared from the cells. TCRdb re-called the 5' RACE reads and shows each CDR3 protein once, DNA omitted. This table lists some 60,000 distinct CDR3 sequences. This CDR3 contains 16 residues. The V gene's germline CDR1 is SGHTA and CDR2 FQGNSA. The chain links TRBV7-2 to TRBJ1-4; checking the TCRdb D call of TRBD1 is not possible without DNA. The receptor's source is a human donor in good health. Some clones in this sample may be carry-over from other donors' samples. Sequencing used naive CXCR3+ CD8+ T cells from blood. Regarding subset: CD45RO-CCR7+CD27+CD95- naive CD8+ T cells expressing CXCR3 (TNR3+). CDR3 in amino acids: CASSFTTGATNEKLFF.